The 2 T cell receptor beta chains below all came from one sample that was sequenced in a study of T cells in Graves' hyperthyroidism and ophthalmopathy. Researchers took RNA transcripts and amplified the TCR beta CDR3 regions from them. With the HTBI primer set, the TCR CDR3 went through a first round of RT-PCR. TCRdb independently ran MiXCR on the multiplex PCR reads; one entry per CDR3 protein. The table has a few hundred thousand distinct CDR3 sequences, more than 12% seen once. Sequenced: blood. Receptors originate from a woman aged 30 to 39 with Graves' ophthalmopathy.

The rearrangement uses TRBV4-1 and TRBJ1-2, with a possible D match to TRBD1 (5 bases). V was clipped by 1 base and J by 6 bases, with 21 bases between them. This CDR3 is 17 amino acids long. CDR1 MGHRA and CDR2 YSYEKL come from the germline V gene. In nucleotides, the CDR3 is TGCGCCAGCAGCCAAGTTGATCTGGGGTGGGCAGGGCATGGCTACACCTTC. This codes for CASSQVDLGWAGHGYTF.

The table lists this clonotype with many counts. J is TRBJ2-5 and V is TRBV12-3 or TRBV12-4, with D possibly being TRBD2 (5 bases). CDR3 length: 14 residues. With 5 bases removed from V and 2 bases from J, the gap between germline ends came to 12 bases. CDR3 sequence reads: CASSPDLAQETQYF. CDR3 DNA sequence: TGTGCCAGCAGTCCGGACCTAGCACAAGAGACCCAGTACTTC.